This TCR beta chain originates from a study of CD8+ T cells in alopecia areata. Study-level findings and limits: More clonal than normal scalp was lesional scalp, particularly alopecia totalis/universalis. Sequenced scalp T cells also include alphabeta T cells resident in normal skin.

This clone has only a few counts. What it binds is not known. V was cut by 8 bases and J by 3 bases, with 11 bases left in between. Looked up from germline, CDR1 is MNHNS and CDR2 is SASEGT. The CDR3 extends over 12 amino acids. RNA extraction was followed by reverse transcription into cDNA, which acted as the sequencing template. TCRdb's table, derived via immunoSEQ multiplex PCR, lists solely in-frame clones and lacks some. The table shows approximately 150,000 clones, with approximately 60% occurring only once. This rearrangement joins TRBV6-1 to TRBJ2-7, with a weak D call TRBD2 (5 bases). The sequencing input was CD8+ T cells sorted from blood. The receptor was derived from a human donor in good health. DNA of the CDR3: TGTGCCAGCGAGGGCCGATTCTACGAGCAGTACTTC. Its translation: CASEGRFYEQYF.